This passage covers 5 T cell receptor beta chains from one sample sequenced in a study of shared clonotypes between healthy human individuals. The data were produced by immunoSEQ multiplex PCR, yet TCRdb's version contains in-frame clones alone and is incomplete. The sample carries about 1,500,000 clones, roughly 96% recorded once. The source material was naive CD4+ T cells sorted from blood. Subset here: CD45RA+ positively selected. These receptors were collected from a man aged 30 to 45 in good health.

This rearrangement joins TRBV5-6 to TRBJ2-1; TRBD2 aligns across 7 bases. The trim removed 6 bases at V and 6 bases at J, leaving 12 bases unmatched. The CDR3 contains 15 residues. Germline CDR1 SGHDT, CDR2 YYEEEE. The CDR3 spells CASMVRGRGRNEQFF. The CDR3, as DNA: TGTGCCAGCATGGTGAGAGGGAGGGGTCGCAATGAGCAGTTCTTC.

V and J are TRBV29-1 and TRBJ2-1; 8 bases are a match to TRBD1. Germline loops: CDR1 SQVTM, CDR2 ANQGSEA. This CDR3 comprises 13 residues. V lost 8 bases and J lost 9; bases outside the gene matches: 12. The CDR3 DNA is TGCAGCACAAGGACAGGGAGGTTGTCTGAGCAGTTCTTC. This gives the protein CSTRTGRLSEQFF.

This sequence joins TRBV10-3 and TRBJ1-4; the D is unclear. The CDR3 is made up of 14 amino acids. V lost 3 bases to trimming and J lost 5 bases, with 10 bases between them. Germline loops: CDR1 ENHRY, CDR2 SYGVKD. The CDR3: CAISDGYSNEKLFF. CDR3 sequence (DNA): TGTGCCATCAGTGACGGATACTCAAATGAAAAACTGTTTTTT.

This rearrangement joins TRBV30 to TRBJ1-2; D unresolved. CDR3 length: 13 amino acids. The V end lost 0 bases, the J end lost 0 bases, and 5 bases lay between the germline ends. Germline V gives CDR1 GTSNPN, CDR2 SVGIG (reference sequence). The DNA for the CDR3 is TGTGCCTGGAGTGTTCAGACTAACTATGGCTACACCTTC. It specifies CAWSVQTNYGYTF. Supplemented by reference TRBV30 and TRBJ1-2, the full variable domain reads SQTIHQWPATLVQPVGSPLSLECTVEGTSNPNLYWYRQAAGRGLQLLFYSVGIGQISSEVPQNLSASRPQDRQFILSSKKLLLSDSGFYLCAWSVQTNYGYTFGSGTRLTVV.

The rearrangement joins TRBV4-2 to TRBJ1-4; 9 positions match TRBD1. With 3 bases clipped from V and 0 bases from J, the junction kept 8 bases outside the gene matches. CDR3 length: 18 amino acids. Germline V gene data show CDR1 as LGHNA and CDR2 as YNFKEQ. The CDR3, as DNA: TGTGCCAGCAGCCAGCCCCGGGACAGGGACTCAACTAATGAAAAACTGTTTTTT. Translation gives CASSQPRDRDSTNEKLFF.